This record covers a single T cell receptor (beta chain). No antigen is known for it. This record comes from a study of OX40 agonist ivuxolimab in advanced cancers. Turning to the study itself: Ivuxolimab, which patients received intravenously every 2 weeks, was dosed at 0.01 to 10 mg/kg. Study results and caveats: Averaged across samples, CD8+ T cells carried more expanded clones than CD4+ did. Partial responders at 0.1-3.0 mg/kg had among the lowest clonal expansion.

The CDR3 length is 13 residues. Looked up from germline, CDR1 is SEHNR and CDR2 is FQNEAQ (reference sequence). Trimming took 0 bases from V and 1 from J, leaving 3 bases between them. Profiled with immunoSEQ multiplex PCR; TCRdb holds only in-frame clones, not every one. The sample includes over 30,000 clones, roughly 84% of them seen just once. The receptor was isolated from an adult with an advanced solid tumor such as melanoma, head and neck, liver or kidney cancer. This specimen was CD4+ or CD8+ T cells sorted from blood, taken in a trial of the OX40 agonist ivuxolimab. This sequence joins TRBV7-9 and TRBJ1-1, with D uncertain. In nucleotides, the CDR3 is TGTGCCAGCAGCTTAGCCGCGAACACTGAAGCTTTCTTT. Translation: CASSLAANTEAFF.